This T cell receptor beta chain was obtained from a study of T cell repertoires in cytomegalovirus infection. Turning to this clonotype: Its target is not known.

The CDR3 is 16 amino acids. Trimming cost V 4 bases and J 4 bases, with 17 bases left between them. Per the germline V gene, CDR1 is KGHDR and CDR2 is SFDVKD. TCRdb processed the reads anew with MiXCR; each CDR3 protein has one entry. Of 100,000 or so distinct CDR3 sequences in the sample, about 29% were seen once. This sequence joins TRBV24-1 and TRBJ2-3; no clear D. The sequence came from a human donor in good health (CMV status not recorded). Some clones in this sample may be carry-over from other donors' samples. The starting material was CD8+ T cells from cultured PBMCs, obtained from culture after CMV antigen stimulation. The CDR3 DNA sequence: TGTGCCACCAGTGACCCGGTGGCGCGGCAACCAGATACGCAGTATTTT. This codes for CATSDPVARQPDTQYF.